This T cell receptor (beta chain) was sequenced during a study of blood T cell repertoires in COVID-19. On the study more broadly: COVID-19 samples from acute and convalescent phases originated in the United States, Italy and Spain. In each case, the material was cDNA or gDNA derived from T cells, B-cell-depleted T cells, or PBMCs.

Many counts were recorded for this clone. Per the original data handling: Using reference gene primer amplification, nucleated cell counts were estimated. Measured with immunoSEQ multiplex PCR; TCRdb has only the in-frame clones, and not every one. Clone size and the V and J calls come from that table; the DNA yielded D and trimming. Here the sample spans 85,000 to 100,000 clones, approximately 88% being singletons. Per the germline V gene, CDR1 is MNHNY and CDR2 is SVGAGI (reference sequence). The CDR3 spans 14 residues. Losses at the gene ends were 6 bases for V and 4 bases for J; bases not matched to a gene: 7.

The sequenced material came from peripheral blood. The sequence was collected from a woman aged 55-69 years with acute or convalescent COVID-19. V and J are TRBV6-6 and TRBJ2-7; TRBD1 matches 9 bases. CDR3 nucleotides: TGTGCCAGCAGCGGGACAGGGCTCGGGTACGAGCAGTACTTC. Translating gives CASSGTGLGYEQYF.